This T cell receptor beta chain was sequenced in a study of Graves' ophthalmopathy and Graves' hyperthyroidism. Study outcomes and limitations: Also, most clonotypes expanded in the thyroid above 0.001 frequency appeared in blood.

Researchers turned away patients with other autoimmune diseases, uncontrolled infections, pregnancy or lactation. This clonotype was observed at least ten times. Its cognate antigen is unknown. CDR3 length: 16 residues. CDR1 is SGHTA and CDR2 is FQGTGA in the germline V gene. The V segment lost 5 bases and the J segment 5 bases; nucleotides outside the gene matches: 7. The study amplified TCR beta CDR3 regions using RNA transcripts. HTBI primers were employed in first-round RT-PCR, then a second-round multiplex PCR followed. MiXCR, run by TCRdb on the multiplex PCR reads, gives a single entry per CDR3 protein. The sample has approximately 460,000 distinct CDR3 sequences, over 13% seen once.

The sequence derives from a woman aged 25 to 39 with Graves' ophthalmopathy. Specimen: blood. The V and J genes are TRBV7-3 and TRBJ2-5; 14 nucleotides line up with TRBD2. The CDR3 loop is CASSPTGLAGVETQYF. CDR3 in DNA: TGTGCCAGCAGCCCAACGGGACTAGCGGGAGTCGAGACCCAGTACTTC.